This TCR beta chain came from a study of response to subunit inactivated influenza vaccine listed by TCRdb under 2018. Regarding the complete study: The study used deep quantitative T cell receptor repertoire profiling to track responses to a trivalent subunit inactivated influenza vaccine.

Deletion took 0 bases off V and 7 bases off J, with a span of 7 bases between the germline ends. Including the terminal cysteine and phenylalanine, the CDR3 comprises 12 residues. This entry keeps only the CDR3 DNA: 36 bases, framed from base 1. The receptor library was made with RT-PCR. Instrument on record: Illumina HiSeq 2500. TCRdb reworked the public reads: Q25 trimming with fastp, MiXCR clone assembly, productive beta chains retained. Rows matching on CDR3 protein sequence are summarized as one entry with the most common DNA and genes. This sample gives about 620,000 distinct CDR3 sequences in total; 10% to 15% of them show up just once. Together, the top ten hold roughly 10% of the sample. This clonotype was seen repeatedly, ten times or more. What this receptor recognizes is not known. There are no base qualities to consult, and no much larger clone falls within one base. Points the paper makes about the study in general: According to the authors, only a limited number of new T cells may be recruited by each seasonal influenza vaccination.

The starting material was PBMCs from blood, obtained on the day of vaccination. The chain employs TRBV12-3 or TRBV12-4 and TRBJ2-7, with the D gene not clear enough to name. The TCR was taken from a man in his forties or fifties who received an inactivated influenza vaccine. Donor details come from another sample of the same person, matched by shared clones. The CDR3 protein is CASSLASGEQYF. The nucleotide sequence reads TGTGCCAGCAGTTTAGCCTCCGGGGAGCAGTACTTC.